These 9 T cell receptor beta chains share one sample of origin, sequenced in a study of T-cell reconstitution after alpha-beta-depleted transplantation in children. TCRbeta library construction was performed incorporating unique molecular identifiers. From the PCR reads, TCRdb called clonotypes with MiXCR, one entry per CDR3 protein. The profile covers around 240,000 distinct CDR3 sequences, with approximately 9.8% appearing a single time and approximately 5% taken by the ten largest. The sample consisted of PBMCs from the stem cell graft donor, taken from the stem cell graft. The source is a human donor who donated a stem cell graft to a child with SCID.

This clonotype has at least ten counts. The chain joins TRBV20-1 to TRBJ2-1; TRBD2 matches 14 bases. Losses at the gene ends were 1 base for V and 4 bases for J; bases not matched to a gene: 3. Germline CDR1 and CDR2: DFQATT and SNEGSKA (reference sequence). CDR3 length: 16 residues. The CDR3 sequence is CSARGRLAGGYNEQFF. In DNA form, the CDR3 reads TGCAGTGCTAGAGGCCGACTAGCGGGGGGGTACAATGAGCAGTTCTTC.

The chain is built from TRBV20-1 and TRBJ2-1; 7 nucleotides match TRBD2. Germline CDR1 and CDR2: DFQATT and SNEGSKA (reference sequence). The V segment lost 5 bases and the J segment 5 bases; nucleotides outside the gene matches: 9. The CDR3 consists of 14 residues. The CDR3 coding sequence is TGCAGTGCTTCCCTGACTAGCTTTGACAATGAGCAGTTCTTC. Translated, it gives CSASLTSFDNEQFF.

This clonotype was detected ten times or more. This chain connects TRBV7-9 to TRBJ2-1, with 11 bases that match TRBD2. CDR1 is SEHNR, CDR2 FQNEAQ, per germline (reference sequence). The V gene end was trimmed by 5 bases and the J gene end by 2 bases; junction bases not matched to a gene: 8. The CDR3 extends over 17 amino acids. CDR3 residues: CASSPPGTSGPYNEQFF. The CDR3 DNA follows: TGTGCCAGCAGCCCCCCCGGGACTAGCGGACCCTACAATGAGCAGTTCTTC.

In its sample, this clonotype was seen many times. The V gene is TRBV12-3 or TRBV12-4, the J gene TRBJ2-3; maybe TRBD1 (5 bases). The CDR3 has 13 residues. Trimming removed 7 bases from V and 2 bases from J, with 10 bases in between. The CDR3 DNA sequence: TGTGCCAGCACCGCAGGGTCCACAGATACGCAGTATTTT. Its protein product is CASTAGSTDTQYF.

This clonotype has at least ten counts. The chain employs TRBV20-1 and TRBJ2-7; maybe TRBD2 (5 bases). There are 13 residues in the CDR3. The germline V and J ends were trimmed by 7 bases and 5 bases, with 18 bases remaining between them. Germline V lookup: CDR1 DFQATT, CDR2 SNEGSKA (reference sequence). CDR3 sequence: CSVSRGNGHEQYF. Written as DNA, the CDR3 is TGCAGTGTCAGTAGAGGGAATGGCCACGAGCAGTACTTC.

In its sample, this clonotype was seen many times. The genes are TRBV7-2 and TRBJ1-2; D is undetermined. The V gene lost 1 base and the J gene lost 3 bases, with 9 bases spanning the gap. The CDR3 extends over 14 amino acids. From germline, CDR1 is SGHTA and CDR2 FQGNSA. In DNA, the CDR3 is TGTGCCAGCAGCTTAGACCAGGCCTACTATGGCTACACCTTC. Encoded protein: CASSLDQAYYGYTF.

In its sample, this clonotype was seen a few times. V and J are TRBV5-1 and TRBJ2-7; tentatively, D is TRBD1 (5 bases). Trimming shortened V by 5 bases and J by 2 bases, and 17 bases separated the two germline ends. Germline CDR1 and CDR2: SGHRS and YFSETQ. This CDR3 has 15 amino acids. The CDR3 DNA is TGCGCCAGCAGAAAGGGGTCGGATCTCGCCTACGAGCAGTACTTC. Protein: CASRKGSDLAYEQYF.

The chain is built from TRBV5-1 and TRBJ1-4; D uncertain. The CDR3 is 14 residues long. V gave up 5 bases and J gave up 3 bases, with 11 bases separating them. Per germline, CDR1 SGHRS and CDR2 YFSETQ. The CDR3 is CASRLGGSNEKLFF. CDR3 in DNA: TGCGCCAGCAGGCTGGGAGGTTCTAATGAAAAACTGTTTTTT.

This clonotype was detected ten times or more. CDR3 DNA: TGTGCCAGCAGCCCTACTGCTGAGAGGGGAGCTTTCTTT. Its protein is CASSPTAERGAFF. The rearrangement uses TRBV7-9 and TRBJ1-1; the D gene is possibly TRBD1 (5 bases). Per germline, CDR1 SEHNR and CDR2 FQNEAQ (reference sequence). V was trimmed by 5 bases and J by 10 bases, leaving 17 bases between them. The CDR3 contains 13 residues.